The sequence of this T cell receptor (beta chain) was determined in a study of blood T cell repertoires in COVID-19. Study context: The origin of the acute and convalescent COVID-19 samples was the United States, Italy and Spain. In each case, the material was cDNA or gDNA derived from T cells, B-cell-depleted T cells, or PBMCs.

Enrolled through a virtual design, the participants were between about 18 and 100 years of age and came from 24 US areas. In the authors' workflow: Estimation of nucleated cell counts relied on the amplification of reference gene primers. Data came from immunoSEQ multiplex PCR; TCRdb stores just in-frame clones and leaves some out. Clone size and V and J calls were adopted from that table, with D and trimming inferred from the DNA. Of approximately 250,000 clones listed, approximately 90% are singletons. CDR3 size: 15 residues. Germline V gives CDR1 SNHLY, CDR2 FYNNEI. Losses at the gene ends were 11 bases for V and 0 bases for J; bases not matched to a gene: 11.

The sample comprised PBMCs or T cells enriched from blood (not recorded which). The chain combines TRBV2 with TRBJ1-1, with TRBD1 matching 8 bases. This clonotype was sampled from a man aged 35 to 55 who had been exposed to COVID-19. The CDR3 sequence: CAHRETGVMNTEAFF. CDR3 nucleotides: TGTGCCCACCGAGAGACAGGGGTCATGAACACTGAAGCTTTCTTT.